The 23 T cell receptor beta chains reported below all come from one sample, sequenced in a study of blood T cell repertoires in COVID-19. Using immunoSEQ multiplex PCR, the repertoire was profiled, and TCRdb retains in-frame clones only, with some absent. The sample consists of about 270,000 clones, approximately 90% of them appearing once. Sequencing was carried out using peripheral blood. The receptor set was obtained from a man aged 60 to 69 who had recovered from COVID-19.

V is TRBV29-1 and J is TRBJ2-2; D not resolved. The CDR3 consists of 12 residues. CDR1 SQVTM and CDR2 ANQGSEA come from the germline V gene. V was shortened by 7 bases and J by 6 bases, with 12 bases between the two germline ends. The CDR3, as DNA: TGCAGCGGATCAGATTACGCCGGGGAGCTGTTTTTT. Translated, it gives CSGSDYAGELFF.

This chain uses TRBV6-5 with TRBJ2-1; TRBD2 matches 7 bases. The length of the CDR3 is 16 residues. Germline CDR1 and CDR2: MNHEY and SVGAGI. V lost 3 bases to trimming and J lost 6 bases; unmatched junction nucleotides: 11. The CDR3 reads CASSYGFGGYGNEQFF. CDR3 bases: TGTGCCAGCAGTTATGGGTTCGGGGGGTATGGCAATGAGCAGTTCTTC.

The chain links TRBV9 to TRBJ2-5, with TRBD1 identical over 8 bases. Germline CDR1 is SGDLS and CDR2 is YYNGEE. Unmatched junction bases numbered 4, after V lost 3 bases and J lost 0 bases. The CDR3 is 15 amino acids. The CDR3 is CASSGQGSYQETQYF. The CDR3 bases are TGTGCCAGCAGCGGACAGGGGTCGTACCAAGAGACCCAGTACTTC.

A few counts support this clone. The gene calls are TRBV20-1 and TRBJ1-2; 11 bases line up with TRBD1. This CDR3 spans 15 amino acids. V lost 3 bases and J lost 6; bases outside the gene matches: 9. Germline CDR1 reads DFQATT; CDR2 reads SNEGSKA (reference sequence). CDR3 nucleotide sequence: TGCAGTGCTAGTAGGACAGGGGGCAGAGGTGATGGCTACACCTTC. The encoded protein is CSASRTGGRGDGYTF.

Comment on this clone: Compared with germline, one end of the junction differs, possibly owing to a read error. V and J are TRBV12-5 and TRBJ1-2; TRBD1 aligns across 9 bases. The CDR3 totals 12 residues. CDR1 LGHNT and CDR2 FRNRAP come from the germline V gene. The CDR3 sequence is CASGLVRDRVAF. CDR3 coding DNA: TGTGCTAGTGGTTTGGTCCGGGACAGGGTAGCCTTC. The variable domain in full, completed from reference TRBV12-5 and TRBJ1-2, reads DARVTQTPRHKVTEMGQEVTMRCQPILGHNTVFWYRQTMMQGLELLAYFRNRAPLDDSGMPKDRFSAEMPDATLATLKIQPSEPRDSAVYFCASGLVRDRVAFGSGTRLTVV.

The chain combines TRBV2 with TRBJ2-1; 14 positions match TRBD2. Germline V gene lookup returns CDR1 SNHLY and CDR2 FYNNEI. This CDR3 comprises 15 residues. Losses at the gene ends were 6 bases for V and 7 bases for J; bases not matched to a gene: 5. The CDR3 is CASSRLAGGINEQFF. CDR3 nucleotides: TGTGCCAGCAGCCGACTAGCGGGGGGGATAAATGAGCAGTTCTTC.

This chain joins TRBV9 and TRBJ2-2; D gene unclear. From germline, CDR1 is SGDLS and CDR2 YYNGEE. The ends were cut back, 2 bases at V and 2 bases at J, with 7 bases in the middle. This CDR3 region has 14 residues. The CDR3 loop is CASSVLVNTGELFF. CDR3 DNA: TGTGCCAGCAGCGTCCTCGTAAACACCGGGGAGCTGTTTTTT.

The chain is built from TRBV12-3 or TRBV12-4 and TRBJ1-1, with D unresolved. This CDR3 is built from 13 residues. V was pared by 7 bases and J by 3 bases, with 12 bases between. This CDR3 reads CASTPRRDTEAFF. CDR3 nucleotide sequence: TGTGCCAGCACCCCCCGGAGGGACACTGAAGCTTTCTTT.

The table lists this clone with a few counts. For the CDR3, the DNA is TGTGCCAGCAGCCTGGGCCAGGCTAATGAAAAACTGTTTTTT. Encoded protein: CASSLGQANEKLFF. The J gene is TRBJ1-4, the V gene TRBV3-1 (or the pseudogene TRBV3-2); D not certain. V was shortened by 4 bases and J by 3 bases, with 9 bases between the two germline ends. Germline CDR1 and CDR2: LGHDT and YNNKEL (reference sequence). The CDR3 totals 14 residues.

V usage is TRBV15 and J usage is TRBJ1-2; D possibly corresponds to TRBD1 (5 bases). Trimming removed 0 bases at V and 10 bases at J, with 18 bases between. The CDR3 sequence is 15 residues long. Germline CDR1 and CDR2: LNHNV and YYDKDF (reference sequence). CDR3 bases: TGTGCCACCAGCAGAGACCTTACAGGAATGGGATCCTACACCTTC. Translation: CATSRDLTGMGSYTF.

The genes are TRBV13 and TRBJ1-4; possibly TRBD1 for D (6 bases). Germline V CDR1 and CDR2: PRHDT, FYEKMQ (reference sequence). The CDR3 runs 14 residues. V lost 5 bases, J lost 5 bases, and 12 bases lay in between. CDR3 bases: TGTGCCAGCAGCAGGACAGTAGAAAATGAAAAACTGTTTTTT. Translation gives CASSRTVENEKLFF.

This sequence joins TRBV15 and TRBJ1-2, with 8 nucleotides matching TRBD1. The CDR3 runs 16 residues. CDR1 is LNHNV, CDR2 YYDKDF, per germline (reference sequence). After removal of 0 bases from V and 7 bases from J, the junction contained 10 bases not matched to a gene. The CDR3 DNA reads as TGTGCCACCAGCAGAGATAAGGTCAGGGGGCGGAGTGGCTACACCTTC. Protein sequence: CATSRDKVRGRSGYTF.

V gene TRBV5-6 combines with J gene TRBJ2-1; D may be TRBD2 (6 bases). The CDR3 has 12 amino acids. V was trimmed by 4 bases and J by 8 bases, leaving 10 bases between them. The germline gives CDR1 SGHDT, CDR2 YYEEEE. The CDR3 sequence: CASSPTSYEQFF. CDR3 DNA: TGTGCCAGCAGCCCGACTAGTTATGAGCAGTTCTTC.

V gene TRBV7-3 combines with J gene TRBJ2-3, with D maybe TRBD2 (7 bases). Germline CDR1 SGHTA, CDR2 FQGTGA. Trimming cost V 5 bases and J 6 bases, with 18 bases left between them. The CDR3 totals 15 residues. The CDR3 is CASSKGAGAVDTQYF. CDR3 DNA sequence: TGTGCCAGCAGCAAAGGGGCGGGGGCCGTGGATACGCAGTATTTT.

V usage is TRBV10-3 and J usage is TRBJ2-7; TRBD1 agrees at 8 bases. CDR1 and CDR2 (germline): ENHRY, SYGVKD. This CDR3 has 19 residues. J lost 2 bases, V lost 2 bases, and 17 bases had no gene match. This chain's CDR3 is CAISETGQGSLKIAYEQYF. The CDR3 DNA reads TGTGCCATCAGTGAGACTGGACAGGGCTCCCTCAAAATTGCCTACGAGCAGTACTTC.

The chain links TRBV19 to TRBJ1-5; the D is unclear. Looked up from germline, CDR1 is LNHDA and CDR2 is SQIVND (reference sequence). The CDR3 is 13 residues long. The V and J ends lost 7 bases and 4 bases respectively, with 11 bases between them. Here the CDR3 DNA reads TGTGCCAGTAACTTTAGAGGGAATCAGCCCCAGCATTTT. This encodes CASNFRGNQPQHF.

This chain uses TRBV2 with TRBJ2-1, with 12 bases aligning to TRBD2. The CDR3 covers 15 residues. J was trimmed by 6 bases and V by 6 bases; bases with no gene match: 6. In germline, CDR1 is SNHLY, CDR2 FYNNEI. The CDR3 region has the DNA TGTGCCAGCAGCCCCACTAGCGGGGGGTTCAATGAGCAGTTCTTC. The encoded protein is CASSPTSGGFNEQFF. Full variable domain (remainder filled in from reference TRBV2 and TRBJ2-1): EPEVTQTPSHQVTQMGQEVILRCVPISNHLYFYWYRQILGQKVEFLVSFYNNEISEKSEIFDDQFSVERPDGSNFTLKIRSTKLEDSAMYFCASSPTSGGFNEQFFGPGTRLTVL.

This clone has only one observation. The rearrangement links TRBV19 to TRBJ1-5; unclear D gene. CDR3 size: 15 residues. Germline V gene data show CDR1 as LNHDA and CDR2 as SQIVND (reference sequence). The V end was cut by 3 bases, the J end by 2 bases, with 11 bases between. CDR3 in amino acids: CASSILPMGNQPQHF. The CDR3 nucleotides read TGTGCCAGTAGTATCCTTCCTATGGGCAATCAGCCCCAGCATTTT.

This clone was seen only a few times. The same CDR3 can be traced to other DNA sequences in this sample. The V and J genes are TRBV9 and TRBJ2-3, with TRBD2 matching over 15 bases. The CDR3 is 16 residues long. J lost 5 bases, V lost 2 bases, and 3 bases had no gene match. Germline V lookup: CDR1 SGDLS, CDR2 YYNGEE. CDR3 loop: CASSVAGLAGGDTQYF. In DNA form, the CDR3 reads TGTGCCAGCAGCGTCGCGGGACTAGCGGGGGGAGATACGCAGTATTTT.

This clone was counted a few times. The chain employs TRBV6-4 and TRBJ1-2, with D hard to call. Germline V lookup: CDR1 MRHNA, CDR2 SNTAGT. The CDR3 loop spans 15 amino acids. With 1 base removed from V and 8 bases from J, the gap between germline ends came to 17 bases. The CDR3 sequence: CASSDFAPAYRGYTF. The CDR3 region has the DNA TGTGCCAGCAGTGACTTCGCCCCAGCCTACAGAGGCTACACCTTC.

This chain links TRBV2 with TRBJ2-1; D possibly corresponds to TRBD1 (5 bases). The CDR3 contains 15 residues. V dropped 6 bases and J dropped 0 bases, with 12 bases sitting between them. Germline V lookup: CDR1 SNHLY, CDR2 FYNNEI. The CDR3 nucleotides read TGTGCCAGCAGCGCAGGGCGTAGCTCCTACAATGAGCAGTTCTTC. It codes for CASSAGRSSYNEQFF.

Here the CDR3 DNA reads TGTGCCAGCAGCCCCCCCTCGAGGAACTCCTACGAGCAGTACTTC. Residues: CASSPPSRNSYEQYF. The chain has TRBV3-1 (or the pseudogene TRBV3-2) and TRBJ2-7; D is unresolved. Germline V gene sequence: CDR1 LGHDT, CDR2 YNNKEL (reference sequence). The ends were cut back, 4 bases at V and 0 bases at J, with 13 bases in the middle. The CDR3 covers 15 residues.

This clone has just one count. The chain couples TRBV6-5 to TRBJ1-5; D possibly corresponds to TRBD1 (5 bases). The germline V gene has CDR1 MNHEY and CDR2 SVGAGI. The CDR3 covers 13 residues. V was shortened by 6 bases and J by 5 bases, with 11 bases between the two germline ends. This CDR3 is CASSWGPHQPQHF. CDR3 in DNA: TGTGCCAGCAGCTGGGGCCCTCATCAGCCCCAGCATTTT.